A selection of T cell receptor beta chains follows, all from one sample in a study of identical twins. From the 5' RACE reads, TCRdb called clonotypes with MiXCR, one entry per CDR3 protein. The sample contains about 200,000 distinct CDR3 sequences, around 10% of which appear only once. Source material: memory (CD45RO+) T cells sorted from blood. These receptors originate from a woman under 30 in good health. CDR3s include the opening cysteine and the closing phenylalanine or tryptophan. D genes are given only for firm matches. Not every row has a clone size; where given, it reads once, few, many or a size class.

d_call j_call cdr3_length v_call clone_size cdr3_aa cdr3_nt
TRBD1 TRBJ1-5 13 TRBV20-1 few CSALGTGNQPQHF TGCAGTGCTCTAGGGACAGGTAATCAGCCCCAGCATTTT
. TRBJ2-5 14 TRBV20-1 . CSARHPGAGETQYF TGCAGTGCTAGACACCCGGGGGCAGGGGAGACCCAGTACTTC
. TRBJ2-1 18 TRBV10-3 many CAISEATGEGLLNNEQFF TGTGCCATCAGTGAGGCGACAGGGGAGGGACTACTTAACAATGAGCAGTTCTTC
. TRBJ1-5 14 TRBV6-1 many CASSGGPSNQPQHF TGTGCCAGCAGTGGGGGCCCCAGCAATCAGCCCCAGCATTTT
. TRBJ2-5 12 TRBV3-1 many CASSQDRETQYF TGTGCCAGCAGCCAAGATAGGGAGACCCAGTACTTC
. TRBJ2-3 15 TRBV2 many CASSDVTPSTDTQYF TGTGCCAGCAGTGACGTTACCCCTAGCACAGATACGCAGTATTTT
TRBD1 TRBJ2-3 16 TRBV7-8 . CASSTPGTGGKDTQYF TGTGCCAGCAGCACTCCCGGGACAGGGGGAAAGGATACGCAGTATTTT
. TRBJ2-3 12 TRBV3-1 . CASSHWGDTQYF TGTGCCAGCAGCCATTGGGGGGATACGCAGTATTTT
. TRBJ2-3 16 TRBV5-1 . CASSLQTGAPTDTQYF TGCGCCAGCAGCTTGCAGACTGGGGCTCCCACAGATACGCAGTATTTT
TRBD1 TRBJ2-7 14 TRBV12-3/TRBV12-4 many CASGRTGPSYEQYF TGTGCCAGCGGTAGGACAGGACCTTCCTACGAGCAGTACTTC
TRBD2 TRBJ2-1 14 TRBV6-4 few CASSELAGVTEQFF TGTGCCAGCAGTGAGCTAGCGGGAGTCACTGAGCAGTTCTTC
. TRBJ1-3 16 TRBV18 . CASSPPGRYSGNTIYF TGTGCCAGCTCACCACCGGGGCGGTACTCTGGAAACACCATATATTTT
. TRBJ1-1 13 TRBV10-3 . CAISGATGTEAFF TGTGCCATCAGTGGCGCAACAGGGACTGAAGCTTTCTTT
. TRBJ1-1 13 TRBV12-5 many CASGLEGNTEAFF TGTGCTAGTGGTTTAGAAGGGAACACTGAAGCTTTCTTT
. TRBJ2-1 15 TRBV20-1 . CSARGRWSSYNEQFF TGCAGTGCTAGAGGTCGGTGGAGCTCCTACAATGAGCAGTTCTTC
TRBD2 TRBJ2-7 15 TRBV7-8 few CASSKGTSGAYEQYF TGTGCCAGCAGCAAGGGGACTAGCGGAGCCTACGAGCAGTACTTC
. TRBJ2-1 16 TRBV30 . CAWGTLVASLYNEQFF TGTGCCTGGGGTACTTTAGTGGCCAGCTTATACAATGAGCAGTTCTTC
. TRBJ2-1 14 TRBV20-1 few CSAEAGLLYNEQFF TGCAGTGCTGAAGCGGGTCTACTCTACAATGAGCAGTTCTTC
TRBD1 TRBJ2-1 16 TRBV2 few CASRRTGQSSYNEQFF TGTGCCAGCAGGAGGACGGGACAGAGCTCCTACAATGAGCAGTTCTTC
. TRBJ2-7 12 TRBV29-1 . CSVGELVYEQYF TGCAGCGTTGGGGAACTAGTCTACGAGCAGTACTTC
. TRBJ1-1 12 TRBV7-9 . CASSLRTWGAFF TGTGCCAGCAGCCTAAGGACGTGGGGAGCTTTCTTT
. TRBJ2-5 14 TRBV20-1 few CSARNGLDQETQYF TGCAGTGCTAGAAACGGGCTAGACCAAGAGACCCAGTACTTC
. TRBJ1-6 14 TRBV2 . CASSADGTNSPLHF TGTGCCAGCAGTGCTGACGGGACTAATTCACCCCTCCACTTT
. TRBJ2-2 15 TRBV24-1 many CATSDTSRGAGELFF TGTGCCACCAGTGATACTTCTAGAGGCGCCGGGGAGCTGTTTTTT
. TRBJ2-7 14 TRBV19 . CASSMSAGSYEQYF TGTGCCAGTAGTATGTCTGCCGGTTCCTACGAGCAGTACTTC
. TRBJ2-7 15 TRBV2 few CASSVSGSSSYEQYF TGTGCCAGCAGTGTATCGGGATCTTCCTCCTACGAGCAGTACTTC
. TRBJ2-3 16 TRBV4-3 few CASSRESVGLTDTQYF TGCGCCAGCAGTCGGGAAAGCGTCGGTCTCACAGATACGCAGTATTTT
TRBD1 TRBJ1-1 14 TRBV6-5 . CASSWTGQAEGAFF TGTGCCAGCAGTTGGACGGGACAGGCCGAAGGGGCTTTCTTT
TRBD1 TRBJ2-7 18 TRBV14 . CASSPFGGQTKVYYEQYF TGTGCCAGCAGCCCATTTGGGGGACAGACTAAAGTTTACTACGAGCAGTACTTC
. TRBJ2-5 14 TRBV6-2/TRBV6-3 . CASSYSDSGLAQYF TGTGCCAGCAGTTACTCCGACTCCGGACTGGCCCAGTACTTC
. TRBJ1-2 15 TRBV5-5 . CASSKGIQNHYGYTF TGTGCCAGCAGCAAAGGGATACAGAACCACTATGGCTACACCTTC
. TRBJ1-3 12 TRBV12-3/TRBV12-4 few CASSLGSTTIYF TGTGCCAGCAGTTTGGGCAGCACCACCATATATTTT
TRBD2 TRBJ2-3 14 TRBV7-9 many CASVSGRGTDTQYF TGTGCCAGCGTCAGCGGGAGGGGAACAGATACGCAGTATTTT
TRBD2 TRBJ2-2 16 TRBV7-2 . CASSLDSGRKTGELFF TGTGCCAGCAGCTTAGATAGCGGGAGAAAAACCGGGGAGCTGTTTTTT
. TRBJ2-7 15 TRBV6-1 . CASRTPGLGSYEQYF TGTGCCAGCAGGACGCCGGGACTCGGATCCTACGAGCAGTACTTC
. TRBJ1-1 15 TRBV14 few CASSQVGRLNTEAFF TGTGCCAGCAGCCAAGTCGGGCGTCTGAACACTGAAGCTTTCTTT
TRBD1 TRBJ2-1 14 TRBV5-1 . CASTFSHDRGPWFF TGCGCCAGCACCTTCTCCCACGACAGGGGGCCTTGGTTCTTC
TRBD2 TRBJ2-5 15 TRBV11-2 few CASSRWGGRVETQYF TGTGCCAGCAGCCGCTGGGGCGGGAGGGTAGAGACCCAGTACTTC